The present T cell receptor (beta chain) was sequenced within a study of T cells in localized non-small cell lung cancer. Worth noting for this clone: What it recognizes is unknown.

Germline CDR1 SGHRS, CDR2 YFSETQ. V was clipped by 0 bases and J by 4 bases, with 16 bases between them. The CDR3 is made up of 16 amino acids. Only in-frame clones appear in the TCRdb table, and some are missing; sequencing was by immunoSEQ multiplex PCR. The sample lists 90,000 to 95,000 clones, roughly 93% seen once, with about 4% in the top ten. Study-level points and caveats: Median around 56 top-100 tumor clones were shared with paired adjacent lung. Clonality of T cells reached its maximum in uninvolved adjacent lung, surpassing tumor.

Sequenced material: PBMCs, taken before any cancer treatment. The chain couples TRBV5-1 to TRBJ1-2; no clear D gene. The TCR comes from a woman aged 35 to 70 with stage II squamous cell lung carcinoma. CDR3 amino acids: CASSLVYPGSGYGYTF. The DNA of the CDR3 is TGCGCCAGCAGCTTGGTGTATCCGGGCTCAGGCTATGGCTACACCTTC.